The T cell receptor beta chain described here comes from a study of shared clonotypes between healthy human individuals. Study observations and caveats: Lower generation probabilities were found for non-shared clonotypes than for those shared by all four donors. Depth of sequencing was expected to influence donor clonotype sharing. The sharing of 5% to 5.5% of naive CD4 clonotypes was seen across a few donors.

The ends were cut back, 4 bases at V and 6 bases at J, with 10 bases in the middle. CDR3 length equals 13 residues. Germline-derived CDR1 and CDR2 are SEHNR and FQNEAQ (reference sequence). Profiling relied on immunoSEQ multiplex PCR, and the TCRdb table lists in-frame clones only, not all of them. The data hold about 1 million clones, with 60% to 80% observed a single time. This clone was counted a single time. What it recognizes is unknown. CD45RA-negative memory and CD45RA+ naive subsets were split from the CD4+ cells. This chain joins TRBV7-9 and TRBJ1-5; tentatively, D is TRBD1 (5 bases). This TCR was sampled from a man in his late teens or twenties in good health. Sequenced: memory CD4+ T cells sorted from blood. Subset meaning: CD45RA-negative fraction. The CDR3 sequence: CASSSREGQPQHF. Here the CDR3 DNA reads TGTGCCAGCAGCTCCAGGGAGGGTCAGCCCCAGCATTTT.